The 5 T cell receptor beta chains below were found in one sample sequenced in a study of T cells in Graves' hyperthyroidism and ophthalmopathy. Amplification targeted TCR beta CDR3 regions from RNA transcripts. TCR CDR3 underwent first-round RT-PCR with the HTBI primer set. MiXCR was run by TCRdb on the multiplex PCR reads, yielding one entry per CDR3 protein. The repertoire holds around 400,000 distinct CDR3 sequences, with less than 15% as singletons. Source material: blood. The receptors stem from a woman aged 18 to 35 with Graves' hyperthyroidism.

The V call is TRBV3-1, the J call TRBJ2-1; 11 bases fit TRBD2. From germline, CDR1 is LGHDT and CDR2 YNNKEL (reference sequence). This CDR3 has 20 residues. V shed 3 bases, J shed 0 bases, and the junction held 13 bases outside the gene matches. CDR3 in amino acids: CASSQQLAGVECVSYNEQFF. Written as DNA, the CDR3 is TGTGCCAGCAGCCAGCAACTAGCGGGAGTTGAGTGTGTCTCCTACAATGAGCAGTTCTTC.

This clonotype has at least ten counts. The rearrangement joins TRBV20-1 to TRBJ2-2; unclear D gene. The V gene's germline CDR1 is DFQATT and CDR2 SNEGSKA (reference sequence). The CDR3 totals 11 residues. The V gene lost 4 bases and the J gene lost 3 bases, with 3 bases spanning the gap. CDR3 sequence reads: CSAIYTGELFF. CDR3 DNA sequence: TGCAGTGCTATTTACACCGGGGAGCTGTTTTTT.

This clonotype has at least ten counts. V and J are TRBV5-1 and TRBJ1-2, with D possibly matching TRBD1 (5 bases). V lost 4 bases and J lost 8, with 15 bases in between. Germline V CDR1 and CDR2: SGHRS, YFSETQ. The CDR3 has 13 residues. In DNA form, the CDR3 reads TGCGCCAGCAGCCTAATCCGGGACGGGGGCTACACCTTC. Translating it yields CASSLIRDGGYTF.

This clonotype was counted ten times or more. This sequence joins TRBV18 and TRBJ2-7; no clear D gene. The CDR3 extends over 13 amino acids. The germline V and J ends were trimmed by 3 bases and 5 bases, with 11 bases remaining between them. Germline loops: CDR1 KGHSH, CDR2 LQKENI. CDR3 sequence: CASSPVSNHEQYF. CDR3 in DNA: TGTGCCAGCTCACCCGTTTCAAACCACGAGCAGTACTTC.

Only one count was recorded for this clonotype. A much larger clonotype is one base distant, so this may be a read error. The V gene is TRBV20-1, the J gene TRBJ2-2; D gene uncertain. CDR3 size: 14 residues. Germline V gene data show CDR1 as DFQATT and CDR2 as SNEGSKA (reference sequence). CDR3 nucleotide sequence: TGCAGTGCTAGAGGGTCTAGTAACACCAGGGAGCTGTTTTTT. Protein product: CSARGSSNTRELFF.